This T cell receptor (beta chain) was retrieved from a study of memory CD4+ T cells and cytomegalovirus serostatus. This clone was picked up one time. Single viable CD3+CD4+CD8-CD45RO+ cells were sorted as the memory CD4+ T cells. J gave up 4 bases and V 4 bases, and 1 base lay outside the gene matches. This CDR3 has 14 residues. Germline-derived CDR1 and CDR2 are SGHDN and FVKESK. Some clones are missing from TCRdb's copy, which holds only in-frame ones; the method was immunoSEQ multiplex PCR. The sample lists tens of thousands of clones, around 85% seen once, with 0.82% in the top ten. V is TRBV14 and J is TRBJ2-1; 10 bases are shared with TRBD2. The material sequenced was memory CD4+ T cells from blood. This clonotype was obtained from an adult in good health and CMV-seronegative. The CDR3 bases are TGTGCCAGCAGCCGAGCGGGAGGGTACAATGAGCAGTTCTTC. It encodes CASSRAGGYNEQFF. The variable domain in full, with the rest retrieved from reference TRBV14 and TRBJ2-1, is EAGVTQFPSHSVIEKGQTVTLRCDPISGHDNLYWYRRVMGKEIKFLLHFVKESKQDESGMPNNRFLAERTGGTYSTLKVQPAELEDSGVYFCASSRAGGYNEQFFGPGTRLTVL.